This T cell receptor (beta chain) was retrieved from a study of T cell repertoires in cytomegalovirus infection. Germline CDR1 reads LNHDA; CDR2 reads SQIVND (reference sequence). Between the trimmed V and J ends, which lost 6 bases and 0 bases, there was a span of 9 bases. This CDR3 region has 15 residues. Concerning this clonotype itself: The antigen is not known.

TCRdb analysed the reads with MiXCR anew, one entry per CDR3 protein. This sample has some 920,000 distinct CDR3 sequences, with about 33% found just once. The chain uses TRBV19 and TRBJ1-6; D is uncertain. Sequencing was performed on cultured CD8+ T cells from PBMCs, taken from culture after CMV antigen stimulation. This receptor was identified in a human donor in good health (CMV status not recorded). Some clones in this sample may be carry-over from other donors' samples. The CDR3 sequence: CASRPRGSYNSPLHF. CDR3 coding DNA: TGTGCCAGTAGGCCACGGGGCTCCTATAATTCACCCCTCCACTTT.